The next 19 T cell receptor beta chains were all read from a single sample in a study of pediatric ulcerative colitis. The table came from immunoSEQ multiplex PCR; TCRdb's copy has only in-frame clones and leaves some out. The sample has 54,000 or so clones, around 87% seen once. The sample consisted of blood. The receptors come from a boy younger than 18 who was a control in a study of pediatric ulcerative colitis.

The chain has TRBV18 and TRBJ2-1, with 7 bases matching TRBD2. This CDR3 is built from 16 residues. In germline, CDR1 is KGHSH, CDR2 LQKENI. The trim removed 0 bases at V and 0 bases at J, leaving 2 bases unmatched. CDR3 nucleotides: TGTGCCAGCTCACCACCCGGCGGGGGCTCCTACAATGAGCAGTTCTTC. Translating it yields CASSPPGGGSYNEQFF.

The chain recombines TRBV19 with TRBJ2-4; TRBD2 aligns across 8 bases. V shed 4 bases and J 2 bases; nucleotides not matched to a gene: 10. The CDR3 runs to 17 residues. Germline CDR1 LNHDA, CDR2 SQIVND (reference sequence). The CDR3 region is CASSTNLSGGPKNIQYF. Written as DNA, the CDR3 is TGTGCCAGTAGTACAAACTTATCGGGGGGGCCCAAAAACATTCAGTACTTC.

The chain's CDR3 is CASSLTRTGGFLAGETQYF. The CDR3, as DNA: TGTGCCAGCAGCTTAACACGGACAGGGGGATTTCTAGCAGGGGAGACCCAGTACTTC. This rearrangement joins TRBV7-8 to TRBJ2-5; 10 nucleotides match TRBD1. The germline V gene encodes CDR1 SGHVS and CDR2 FQNEAQ. CDR3 length equals 19 residues. Germline trimming cut 2 bases from V and 5 bases from J; bases unmatched to any gene: 17.

The chain recombines TRBV5-1 with TRBJ2-4; 8 positions agree with TRBD1. The CDR3 contains 17 residues. Germline CDR1 reads SGHRS; CDR2 reads YFSETQ. V gave up 1 base and J gave up 1 base; unmatched junction bases: 7. The CDR3 bases are TGCGCCAGCAGCTTGTCCGGACAGGGACTGGCCAAAAACATTCAGTACTTC. Its translation: CASSLSGQGLAKNIQYF.

The genes are TRBV28 and TRBJ2-4; TRBD1 matches 8 bases. V lost 6 bases and J lost 8; bases outside the gene matches: 12. The CDR3 is made up of 15 amino acids. Per the germline V gene, CDR1 is MDHEN and CDR2 is SYDVKM. DNA of the CDR3: TGTGCCAGCAGGGACCCGCAGGGGGCAGGGGACATTCAGTACTTC. Encoded protein: CASRDPQGAGDIQYF.

The rearrangement joins TRBV28 to TRBJ2-1; TRBD2 aligns across 7 bases. V shed 8 bases, J shed 5 bases, and the junction held 3 bases outside the gene matches. CDR3 length: 12 amino acids. Germline CDR1 MDHEN, CDR2 SYDVKM. CDR3 region: CASRRENNEQFF. The DNA for the CDR3 is TGTGCCAGCCGGCGGGAGAACAATGAGCAGTTCTTC.

This clone was recorded a few times. This chain links TRBV5-1 with TRBJ1-1; possible D gene TRBD1, 5 bases. Germline loops: CDR1 SGHRS, CDR2 YFSETQ. Between the trimmed V and J ends, which lost 4 bases and 4 bases, there was a span of 8 bases. This CDR3 is built from 12 residues. The DNA for the CDR3 is TGCGCCAGCAGCCTAGGGGTCACTGAAGCTTTCTTT. It translates to CASSLGVTEAFF.

The V and J genes are TRBV19 and TRBJ2-7, with 13 positions matching TRBD2. This CDR3 has 16 residues. The V and J ends lost 3 bases and 3 bases, in that order; junction bases with no gene match: 5. Germline CDR1 LNHDA, CDR2 SQIVND (reference sequence). CDR3 sequence reads: CASSITSGGAVYEQYF. Written as DNA, the CDR3 is TGTGCCAGTAGTATTACTAGCGGGGGGGCGGTCTACGAGCAGTACTTC. Supplemented by reference TRBV19 and TRBJ2-7, the full variable domain reads DGGITQSPKYLFRKEGQNVTLSCEQNLNHDAMYWYRQDPGQGLRLIYYSQIVNDFQKGDIAEGYSVSREKKESFPLTVTSAQKNPTAFYLCASSITSGGAVYEQYFGPGTRLTVT.

The rearrangement joins TRBV5-1 to TRBJ2-1; 9 positions match TRBD2. The germline gives CDR1 SGHRS, CDR2 YFSETQ. Unmatched junction bases numbered 9, after V lost 0 bases and J lost 2 bases. The CDR3 loop spans 18 amino acids. The CDR3 nucleotides are TGCGCCAGCAGCTTGGTTAGTCTAGCGGGATATGCCTACAATGAGCAGTTCTTC. Residues: CASSLVSLAGYAYNEQFF.

This clone has just a few counts. This rearrangement joins TRBV2 to TRBJ1-6; possibly TRBD1 for D (5 bases). This CDR3 has 13 amino acids. Germline V CDR1 and CDR2: SNHLY, FYNNEI. With 6 bases removed from V and 10 bases from J, the gap between germline ends came to 13 bases. CDR3 amino acids: CASRGGRGSPLHF. The CDR3 coding sequence is TGTGCCAGCAGGGGGGGACGGGGGTCACCCCTCCACTTT. The full variable domain, with the rest looked up from reference TRBV2 and TRBJ1-6, is EPEVTQTPSHQVTQMGQEVILRCVPISNHLYFYWYRQILGQKVEFLVSFYNNEISEKSEIFDDQFSVERPDGSNFTLKIRSTKLEDSAMYFCASRGGRGSPLHFGNGTRLTVT.

This clone has just a few counts. The DNA for the CDR3 is TGCGCCAGCAGCCACTGGACGCGGTATGGCTACACCTTC. It translates to CASSHWTRYGYTF. The gene calls are TRBV5-1 and TRBJ1-2; D gene unclear. Trimming pared 4 bases from V and 5 bases from J, leaving 12 bases between. The CDR3 consists of 13 residues. Germline CDR1 and CDR2: SGHRS and YFSETQ.

A single count supports this clone. The rearrangement uses TRBV27 and TRBJ2-3, with D possibly matching TRBD2 (6 bases). The CDR3 has 18 amino acids. CDR1 is MNHEY, CDR2 SMNVEV, per germline (reference sequence). Trimming stripped 2 bases from V and 0 bases from J, with 18 bases between. The CDR3 is CASSLDHWEASSTDTQYF. The CDR3 region has the DNA TGTGCCAGCAGTTTAGATCACTGGGAGGCCTCTAGCACAGATACGCAGTATTTT.

The rearrangement uses TRBV2 and TRBJ2-5; 7 nucleotides match TRBD1. The tail of the sequence fits TRBJ2-7 better, so the J call may be wrong. Germline values: CDR1 SNHLY, CDR2 FYNNEI. The CDR3 runs 17 residues. In DNA, the CDR3 is TGTGCCAGCAGTGAAGCGCTTCTGGACAGGAGCTCCTACGAGCAGTACTTC. It is translated as CASSEALLDRSSYEQYF.

The chain employs TRBV4-3 and TRBJ2-7, with 9 bases aligning to TRBD1. The CDR3 has 18 amino acids. The V gene's germline CDR1 is LGHNA and CDR2 YSLEER. Trimming at V came to 0 bases and at J to 0 bases, leaving 9 bases not matched to a gene. DNA for the CDR3: TGCGCCAGCAGCCAAGAGGGGGGGCCGGGACAGGGCTCCTACGAGCAGTACTTC. The encoded protein is CASSQEGGPGQGSYEQYF.

This clone came up a few times. The CDR3 here is CASSSTSGRADTGELFF. As DNA, the CDR3 is TGTGCCAGCAGCTCGACTAGCGGGAGGGCCGACACCGGGGAGCTGTTTTTT. The chain links TRBV7-9 to TRBJ2-2, with 14 bases aligning to TRBD2. The CDR3 totals 17 residues. Germline V gene data show CDR1 as SEHNR and CDR2 as FQNEAQ (reference sequence). With V trimmed by 4 bases and J by 3 bases, 4 bases remained unmatched.

The gene calls are TRBV7-2 and TRBJ2-5; no clear D gene. V was shortened by 0 bases and J by 2 bases, with 19 bases between the two germline ends. Per the germline V gene, CDR1 is SGHTA and CDR2 is FQGNSA. This CDR3 comprises 18 residues. The CDR3 sequence is CASSLAEFLTLGQETQYF. The CDR3 DNA sequence: TGTGCCAGCAGCTTAGCGGAGTTCCTCACATTGGGTCAAGAGACCCAGTACTTC. The full variable domain, rest sourced from reference TRBV7-2 and TRBJ2-5, is GAGVSQSPSNKVTEKGKDVELRCDPISGHTALYWYRQSLGQGLEFLIYFQGNSAPDKSGLPSDRFSAERTGGSVSTLTIQRTQQEDSAVYLCASSLAEFLTLGQETQYFGPGTRLLVL.

This clone occurred a few times. The V call is TRBV7-9, the J call TRBJ1-4, with D unclear. This CDR3 has 16 residues. The V gene's germline CDR1 is SEHNR and CDR2 FQNEAQ (reference sequence). V was clipped by 0 bases and J by 3 bases, with 11 bases between them. The CDR3: CASSLAEQTANEKLFF. The DNA of the CDR3 is TGTGCCAGCAGCTTAGCGGAACAGACTGCTAATGAAAAACTGTTTTTT.

This chain links TRBV18 with TRBJ1-4; 7 nucleotides match TRBD1. The length of the CDR3 is 17 residues. Germline assignment: CDR1 KGHSH and CDR2 LQKENI. J was trimmed by 3 bases and V by 3 bases; bases with no gene match: 10. The CDR3 DNA follows: TGTGCCAGCTCACCCGTCCCGGGACAGTCGGCTAATGAAAAACTGTTTTTT. Protein: CASSPVPGQSANEKLFF.

The chain has TRBV5-1 and TRBJ2-3, with 11 bases fitting TRBD2. The ends lost 4 bases at V and 1 base at J; junction bases unmatched: 5. CDR1 is SGHRS and CDR2 is YFSETQ in the germline V gene. The CDR3 covers 16 residues. The CDR3 is CASSGGTSGRTDTQYF. The CDR3 nucleotides read TGCGCCAGCAGCGGCGGGACTAGCGGCCGCACAGATACGCAGTATTTT.